Below, 21 T cell receptor beta chains from the same sample are listed, as sequenced in a study of blood T cell repertoires in COVID-19. Using immunoSEQ multiplex PCR, the repertoire was profiled, and TCRdb retains in-frame clones only, with some absent. The table records roughly 400,000 clones, 87% of them present only once. The sequencing sample was made of peripheral blood. The origin of the receptors is an older woman with COVID-19, enrolled during active disease.

This chain connects TRBV10-3 to TRBJ1-5; no firm D call. V was trimmed by 4 bases and J by 3 bases, leaving 7 bases between them. The CDR3 covers 13 residues. The germline V gene has CDR1 ENHRY and CDR2 SYGVKD. CDR3 bases: TGTGCCATCAGTGGACTTGACAATCAGCCCCAGCATTTT. As protein: CAISGLDNQPQHF.

Only a few counts were recorded for this clone. The chain recombines TRBV9 with TRBJ1-4; maybe TRBD1 (6 bases). Germline V lookup: CDR1 SGDLS, CDR2 YYNGEE. The V end was cut by 4 bases, the J end by 5 bases, with 15 bases between. The CDR3 sequence is 15 residues long. The CDR3 DNA is TGTGCCAGCAGCACTCAGGGGTTGTGGAATGAAAAACTGTTTTTT. Amino acids: CASSTQGLWNEKLFF. The full variable domain, rest sourced from reference TRBV9 and TRBJ1-4, is DSGVTQTPKHLITATGQRVTLRCSPRSGDLSVYWYQQSLDQGLQFLIQYYNGEERAKGNILERFSAQQFPDLHSELNLSSLELGDSALYFCASSTQGLWNEKLFFGSGTQLSVL.

The CDR3 nucleotides are TGTGCCACCAGGAGGCCAGGGAGGGGTGGCTACACCTTC. Its translation is CATRRPGRGGYTF. The rearrangement joins TRBV15 to TRBJ1-2; D may be TRBD1 (5 bases). The V end was cut by 6 bases, the J end by 7 bases, with 15 bases between. This CDR3 spans 13 amino acids. CDR1 LNHNV and CDR2 YYDKDF come from the germline V gene (reference sequence).

This clone was seen a few times. This rearrangement joins TRBV27 to TRBJ2-7; TRBD1 is a possible D gene (6 bases). The CDR3 consists of 15 residues. Per the germline V gene, CDR1 is MNHEY and CDR2 is SMNVEV (reference sequence). The ends were cut back, 1 base at V and 5 bases at J, with 15 bases in the middle. The chain's CDR3 is CASSLFPGARNEQYF. The CDR3 nucleotides read TGTGCCAGCAGTTTATTCCCAGGGGCCCGCAACGAGCAGTACTTC.

V gene TRBV19 combines with J gene TRBJ1-2; possible D gene TRBD1, 6 bases. Germline CDR1 reads LNHDA; CDR2 reads SQIVND (reference sequence). V lost 5 bases and J 5 bases, leaving 9 bases between the germline ends. This CDR3 region has 12 residues. The CDR3 nucleotides are TGTGCCAGTAGTGGTGACAGGTATGGCTACACCTTC. Protein sequence: CASSGDRYGYTF.

The chain has TRBV19 and TRBJ1-4; no firm D call. The CDR3 totals 15 residues. Trimming left V 2 bases short and J 2 bases short, with 9 bases between. The germline CDR1 and CDR2 sequences are LNHDA and SQIVND (reference sequence). CDR3 region: CASSIKRVTNEKLFF. In DNA, the CDR3 is TGTGCCAGTAGTATAAAGAGGGTCACTAATGAAAAACTGTTTTTT.

The chain couples TRBV4-1 to TRBJ1-5, with D possibly matching TRBD1 (6 bases). Trimming shortened V by 4 bases and J by 5 bases, and 9 bases separated the two germline ends. CDR1 is MGHRA, CDR2 YSYEKL, per germline. The CDR3 loop spans 13 amino acids. CDR3 in DNA: TGCGCCAGCAGCCCAGGGGTCGATCAGCCCCAGCATTTT. Translated: CASSPGVDQPQHF.

This clone has only a few counts. The chain is built from TRBV6-5 and TRBJ1-1; 7 bases are shared with TRBD1. CDR3 length equals 14 residues. With V trimmed by 6 bases and J by 4 bases, 8 bases remained unmatched. The V gene's germline CDR1 is MNHEY and CDR2 SVGAGI. The CDR3 here is CASSRDRASTEAFF. The CDR3 DNA sequence: TGTGCCAGCAGCAGAGACAGGGCTTCCACTGAAGCTTTCTTT.

The chain carries TRBV5-4 and TRBJ2-1; TRBD2 matches at 10 bases. Germline V gives CDR1 SGHNT, CDR2 YYREEE (reference sequence). The CDR3 runs 16 residues. The ends lost 4 bases at V and 5 bases at J; junction bases unmatched: 9. CDR3: CASSPNSGGLHNEQFF. The CDR3 bases are TGTGCCAGCAGCCCAAATAGCGGGGGGCTCCACAATGAGCAGTTCTTC.

J is TRBJ1-1 and V is TRBV14, with a possible D match to TRBD1 (6 bases). The CDR3 extends over 14 amino acids. V lost 3 bases to trimming and J lost 6 bases, with 14 bases between them. Looked up from germline, CDR1 is SGHDN and CDR2 is FVKESK. CDR3 nucleotides: TGTGCCAGCAGCCATTTGGGGGCAAGCTCTGAAGCTTTCTTT. Translated: CASSHLGASSEAFF.

A word on this clone: The DNA is omitted, as the CDR3 cannot be located on it reliably, and the CDR3 follows TCRdb's listing. V is TRBV6-1 and J is TRBJ2-7; whether TRBD2, the table's D call, matches the DNA was not checked. Germline V CDR1 and CDR2: MNHNS, SASEGT. The CDR3 extends over 20 residues, inclusive of both ends. CDR3 region: CASSGLRAGVMRGASWEQYF.

This chain links TRBV6-5 with TRBJ1-3; 7 bases map to TRBD1. Per germline, CDR1 MNHEY and CDR2 SVGAGI. The CDR3 loop spans 14 amino acids. Trimming removed 6 bases from V and 4 bases from J; junction bases left unmatched: 6. The CDR3 region has the DNA TGTGCCAGCAGCCGAAGGGACAGAGGAAACACCATATATTTT. Translating it yields CASSRRDRGNTIYF.

This clone was seen a single time. This chain links TRBV7-2 with TRBJ2-7; D not certain. In germline, CDR1 is SGHTA, CDR2 FQGNSA. The ends were cut back, 4 bases at V and 5 bases at J, with 18 bases in the middle. This CDR3 contains 15 residues. CDR3 residues: CASSSHGHPSNEQYF. In DNA, the CDR3 is TGTGCCAGCAGCTCGCATGGGCACCCAAGCAACGAGCAGTACTTC.

The chain uses TRBV7-2 and TRBJ2-3, with D perhaps matching TRBD2 (5 bases). Germline CDR1 and CDR2: SGHTA and FQGNSA. V dropped 3 bases and J dropped 4 bases, with 8 bases sitting between them. The CDR3 has 13 residues. CDR3 loop: CASSFGVADTQYF. Written as DNA, the CDR3 is TGTGCCAGCAGCTTCGGGGTCGCAGATACGCAGTATTTT.

The count of this clone is one. CDR3 DNA sequence: TGTGCCACCAGCAGTATAAAGAACACTGAAGCTTTCTTT. Its protein is CATSSIKNTEAFF. The chain employs TRBV15 and TRBJ1-1; no clear D gene. Looked up from germline, CDR1 is LNHNV and CDR2 is YYDKDF (reference sequence). The CDR3 loop spans 13 amino acids. With 3 bases removed from V and 1 base from J, the gap between germline ends came to 6 bases.

The chain joins TRBV7-8 to TRBJ1-1, with a possible D match to TRBD1 (5 bases). The ends were cut back, 8 bases at V and 7 bases at J, with 14 bases in the middle. In germline, CDR1 is SGHVS, CDR2 FQNEAQ. The CDR3 has 12 amino acids. CDR3 sequence: CASSEGRREAFF. In DNA, the CDR3 is TGTGCCAGCTCGGAGGGGCGCCGTGAAGCTTTCTTT.

The chain links TRBV4-2 to TRBJ2-3; TRBD2 agrees at 8 bases. CDR3 length: 16 amino acids. CDR1 LGHNA and CDR2 YNFKEQ come from the germline V gene. The junction had 10 bases not matched to a gene; V was cut back by 2 bases and J by 6 bases. CDR3 nucleotides: TGTGCCAGCAGCCAAAAAGCGGGGGTCCCGTCGGATACGCAGTATTTT. This encodes CASSQKAGVPSDTQYF.

The chain links TRBV30 to TRBJ2-3, with TRBD2 matching over 12 bases. The J segment lost 8 bases and the V segment lost 3 bases, leaving 9 bases of the junction unmatched. The CDR3 extends over 15 amino acids. Germline assignment: CDR1 GTSNPN and CDR2 SVGIG (reference sequence). This chain's CDR3 is CAWRTASGRGVTQYF. CDR3 DNA sequence: TGTGCCTGGAGAACGGCTAGCGGGAGGGGTGTTACGCAGTATTTT.

The chain recombines TRBV15 with TRBJ1-5; perhaps TRBD1 as D (5 bases). This CDR3 has 17 amino acids. The V and J ends lost 2 bases and 6 bases respectively, with 20 bases between them. The V gene's germline CDR1 is LNHNV and CDR2 YYDKDF (reference sequence). As DNA, the CDR3 is TGTGCCACCAGCAGACTCGGGACTTCGGAGGAGGCTCAGCCCCAGCATTTT. It yields the protein CATSRLGTSEEAQPQHF. Complete variable domain (other parts from reference TRBV15 and TRBJ1-5): DAMVIQNPRYQVTQFGKPVTLSCSQTLNHNVMYWYQQKSSQAPKLLFHYYDKDFNNEADTPDNFQSRRPNTSFCFLDIRSPGLGDTAMYLCATSRLGTSEEAQPQHFGDGTRLSIL.

The chain carries TRBV7-3 and TRBJ2-7; D is perhaps TRBD1 (5 bases). This CDR3 spans 13 amino acids. V was clipped by 5 bases and J by 7 bases, with 15 bases between them. Germline CDR1 SGHTA, CDR2 FQGTGA. The CDR3 DNA follows: TGTGCCAGCAGCCCAACGACGAAGGGGGAGCAGTACTTC. As protein: CASSPTTKGEQYF. Full variable domain (outside the CDR3, taken from reference TRBV7-3 and TRBJ2-7): GAGVSQTPSNKVTEKGKYVELRCDPISGHTALYWYRQSLGQGPEFLIYFQGTGAADDSGLPNDRFFAVRPEGSVSTLKIQRTERGDSAVYLCASSPTTKGEQYFGPGTRLTVT.

The chain is built from TRBV5-1 and TRBJ2-1; 10 nucleotides align to TRBD2. Germline CDR1 and CDR2: SGHRS and YFSETQ. Trimming at V came to 4 bases and at J to 6 bases, leaving 13 bases not matched to a gene. This CDR3 contains 17 residues. The CDR3 bases are TGCGCCAGCAGCATAGTAAGCGGGGGGGTATGGCTCAATGAGCAGTTCTTC. Amino acid sequence: CASSIVSGGVWLNEQFF.